These 9 T cell receptor beta chains originate from one sample sequenced in a study of graft-versus-host responses after intestinal transplantation. Using immunoSEQ multiplex PCR, the repertoire was profiled, and TCRdb retains in-frame clones only, with some absent. The sample comprises 95,000 to 100,000 clones, roughly 83% of which are singletons, and around 1.4% rests with the top ten. The source was PBMCs, collected 255 days after intestinal transplant. These receptors all come from a human patient who received an intestinal transplant, so some T cells may come from the graft donor.

This clone was observed a handful of times. The chain recombines TRBV5-8 with TRBJ1-2; D unresolved. V lost 0 bases and J 4 bases, leaving 7 bases between the germline ends. The CDR3 has 13 residues. Germline V gene data show CDR1 as SGHTS and CDR2 as YDEGEE. Here the CDR3 DNA reads TGTGCCAGCAGCTTGGGCGGCCCCTATGGCTACACCTTC. Its translation is CASSLGGPYGYTF.

V is TRBV19 and J is TRBJ1-1, with TRBD1 as a possible D gene (5 bases). Trimming removed 2 bases at V and 1 base at J, with 11 bases between. CDR1 is LNHDA and CDR2 is SQIVND in the germline V gene (reference sequence). The CDR3 has 15 residues. CDR3: CASSITPGTNTEAFF. The CDR3 DNA reads as TGTGCCAGTAGTATAACCCCAGGGACGAACACTGAAGCTTTCTTT.

The chain carries TRBV28 and TRBJ1-6; D is perhaps TRBD1 (6 bases). CDR3 length equals 14 residues. Trimming removed 8 bases at V and 7 bases at J, with 15 bases between. The V gene's germline CDR1 is MDHEN and CDR2 SYDVKM. Here the CDR3 DNA reads TGTGCCAGCTCAAAGGGGGGACCCAATTCACCCCTCCACTTT. This translates into CASSKGGPNSPLHF.

This chain uses TRBV19 with TRBJ1-3; the D is unclear. Germline CDR1 LNHDA, CDR2 SQIVND (reference sequence). The length of the CDR3 is 14 residues. The ends were cut back, 5 bases at V and 0 bases at J, with 8 bases in the middle. The CDR3 sequence: CASSQINSGNTIYF. CDR3 bases: TGTGCCAGTAGTCAAATAAACTCTGGAAACACCATATATTTT.

DNA of the CDR3: TGTGCCAGCAGTGAATGGGCAGGGAAAGAGACCCAGTACTTC. Its protein is CASSEWAGKETQYF. The J gene is TRBJ2-5, the V gene TRBV6-1; tentatively, D is TRBD1 (5 bases). Germline CDR1 reads MNHNS; CDR2 reads SASEGT. The CDR3 runs to 14 residues. V lost 2 bases, J lost 3 bases, and 10 bases lay in between.

The chain joins TRBV11-2 to TRBJ2-3, with D uncertain. The CDR3 is 17 amino acids. The V gene lost 2 bases and the J gene lost 0 bases, with 15 bases spanning the gap. The germline V gene encodes CDR1 SGHAT and CDR2 FQNNGV. The CDR3 DNA sequence: TGTGCCAGCAGCTTACCGCCCCCTGGGCGAAGCACAGATACGCAGTATTTT. Translation: CASSLPPPGRSTDTQYF.

This chain uses TRBV30 with TRBJ1-1; D perhaps matches TRBD1 (5 bases). The CDR3 totals 15 residues. Per germline, CDR1 GTSNPN and CDR2 SVGIG (reference sequence). Trimming took off 4 bases at V and 3 bases at J, with 18 bases between the two ends. CDR3: CAWNSGGSGYTEAFF. The CDR3 DNA reads TGTGCCTGGAACTCGGGGGGGTCGGGGTACACTGAAGCTTTCTTT.

The chain carries TRBV15 and TRBJ2-1; no reliable D call. This CDR3 is built from 17 residues. V was cut by 0 bases and J by 4 bases, with 16 bases left in between. Germline CDR1 is LNHNV and CDR2 is YYDKDF (reference sequence). The CDR3 DNA reads TGTGCCACCAGCAGAGATGGCCCGCTGGATCATTACAATGAGCAGTTCTTC. Its protein product is CATSRDGPLDHYNEQFF.

The chain is built from TRBV7-9 and TRBJ2-3; 8 nucleotides align to TRBD2. V lost 8 bases, J lost 0 bases, and 7 bases stayed unmatched. CDR1 and CDR2 (germline): SEHNR, FQNEAQ (reference sequence). CDR3 length: 15 amino acids. Here the CDR3 reads CASRRLAGSTDTQYF. In nucleotides, the CDR3 is TGTGCCAGCCGACGCTTAGCGGGGAGCACAGATACGCAGTATTTT.